The entry that follows covers one TCR beta chain sequence. What it recognizes is unknown. These data originate in a study of T cell responses to AZD1222 COVID-19 vaccine. Libraries were prepared by immunoSEQ multiplex PCR; TCRdb keeps only in-frame clonotypes and omits some of them. The data hold about 39,000 clones, with about 91% observed a single time. From germline, CDR1 is SGHDT and CDR2 YYEEEE. The CDR3 runs to 18 residues. Germline trimming cut 4 bases from V and 0 bases from J; bases unmatched to any gene: 7. The study, taken as a whole, reports: The donor cohort was predominantly white British with a female majority, and clonal diversity may have been underestimated. Unmutated variant regions are reportedly targeted by nearly half of spike-specific TCRs.

The chain employs TRBV5-6 and TRBJ2-1; 13 nucleotides align to TRBD2. This TCR was sampled from an adult who received the AZD1222 COVID-19 vaccine. The input for sequencing was peripheral blood, taken 28 days after the second AZD1222 dose. CDR3 nucleotide sequence: TGTGCCAGCAGCCCGGGACTAGCGGGATCGAGCTCCTACAATGAGCAGTTCTTC. Its translation: CASSPGLAGSSSYNEQFF.